What follows are 20 T cell receptor beta chains derived from one specimen sequenced in a study of blood T cell repertoires in COVID-19 (dated by TCRdb to 2020 to 2021). To prepare the library, the immunoSEQ multiplex PCR assay was applied. Entries here come from immuneACCESS through TCRdb and include only in-frame sequences with V and J called. Some clones fail to appear in such tables; in the studies checked, an unresolved V gene covers under half of the shortfall, and the cause of the remainder is unknown. This sample comprises under 100,000 clones, about 87% of them detected only once. The ten largest clones capture more than 4% of the sample. Source material: peripheral blood. The receptors shown here come from a man aged 35-49 years with acute or convalescent COVID-19.

The chain combines TRBV5-1 with TRBJ2-5; tentatively, D is TRBD1 (6 bases). The CDR3 spans 14 residues. V shed 7 bases and J shed 1 base, with 14 bases lying between them. Germline values: CDR1 SGHRS, CDR2 YFSETQ. CDR3 loop: CASGPTGAQETQYF. The CDR3 DNA is TGCGCCAGCGGCCCGACAGGCGCCCAAGAGACCCAGTACTTC.

The J gene is TRBJ1-2, the V gene TRBV12-5; maybe TRBD1 (6 bases). The CDR3 loop spans 13 amino acids. The V end lost 7 bases, the J end lost 2 bases, and 11 bases lay between the germline ends. CDR1 is LGHNT and CDR2 is FRNRAP in the germline V gene. The CDR3 DNA sequence: TGTGCTAGTGCCGGGACAAAGAACTATGGCTACACCTTC. Translating it yields CASAGTKNYGYTF.

The chain links TRBV3-1 (or the pseudogene TRBV3-2) to TRBJ1-2; D is unresolved. Germline V gene lookup returns CDR1 LGHDT and CDR2 YNNKEL (reference sequence). The V end was cut by 3 bases, the J end by 1 base, with 9 bases between. This CDR3 region has 14 residues. The CDR3 protein is CASSHRQDNYGYTF. For the CDR3, the DNA is TGTGCCAGCAGCCATAGGCAGGATAACTATGGCTACACCTTC.

The gene calls are TRBV10-2 and TRBJ2-7; 10 positions match TRBD2. Trimming took 6 bases from V and 0 from J; bases not matched to a gene: 5. Germline V gene sequence: CDR1 WSHSY, CDR2 SAAADI. The CDR3 covers 15 residues. CDR3 amino acids: CASRALAGNSYEQYF. The CDR3 bases are TGCGCCAGCAGAGCACTAGCGGGGAACTCCTACGAGCAGTACTTC.

The CDR3 reads CASVQGGYGYTF. The CDR3 nucleotides are TGTGCCAGCGTACAGGGCGGCTATGGCTACACCTTC. The chain carries TRBV9 and TRBJ1-2; D may be TRBD1 (6 bases). The V end lost 7 bases, the J end lost 4 bases, and 11 bases lay between the germline ends. The germline CDR1 and CDR2 sequences are SGDLS and YYNGEE. The CDR3 runs 12 residues.

The CDR3 protein is CASSESWGQGRETQYF. The DNA for the CDR3 is TGTGCCAGCAGTGAATCGTGGGGCCAGGGCAGAGAGACCCAGTACTTC. The genes are TRBV25-1 and TRBJ2-5; D possibly corresponds to TRBD1 (5 bases). The CDR3 consists of 16 residues. Germline assignment: CDR1 MGHDK and CDR2 SYGVNS. Trimming removed 1 base from V and 4 bases from J, with 16 bases in between.

This clone was seen a few times. This chain links TRBV5-5 with TRBJ2-7, with 7 positions matching TRBD2. With 4 bases clipped from V and 5 bases from J, the junction kept 18 bases outside the gene matches. Per the germline V gene, CDR1 is SGHKS and CDR2 is YYEKEE (reference sequence). This CDR3 spans 17 amino acids. The CDR3 nucleotides read TGTGCCAGCAGCCGTTACCCCTTGGGGGAGGGCCTCAACGAGCAGTACTTC. Residues: CASSRYPLGEGLNEQYF.

V and J are TRBV6-5 and TRBJ2-1; no clear D. The V gene's germline CDR1 is MNHEY and CDR2 SVGAGI. The CDR3 covers 14 residues. The V end lost 2 bases, the J end lost 4 bases, and 9 bases lay between the germline ends. The CDR3: CASSYGPRYNEQFF. The CDR3, as DNA: TGTGCCAGCAGTTACGGTCCGCGGTACAATGAGCAGTTCTTC.

J is TRBJ1-3 and V is TRBV30; 8 nucleotides agree with TRBD1. Trimming cost V 6 bases and J 4 bases; bases outside gene matches: 5. CDR3 length: 13 residues. Germline V gene sequence: CDR1 GTSNPN, CDR2 SVGIG (reference sequence). The CDR3 sequence is CACSQGAGNTIYF. The CDR3 nucleotides read TGTGCCTGTAGTCAGGGGGCCGGAAACACCATATATTTT.

The rearrangement joins TRBV7-2 to TRBJ2-6; D is unresolved. The CDR3 has 15 amino acids. V was trimmed by 5 bases and J by 0 bases, leaving 8 bases between them. Germline loops: CDR1 SGHTA, CDR2 FQGNSA. The CDR3 spells CASSPPLSGANVLTF. The CDR3 nucleotides are TGTGCCAGCAGCCCCCCCCTCTCTGGGGCCAACGTCCTGACTTTC.

This chain uses TRBV11-3 with TRBJ2-2; 7 positions match TRBD1. Germline V gives CDR1 SGHNT, CDR2 YENEEA. V lost 3 bases and J lost 3; bases outside the gene matches: 4. The length of the CDR3 is 15 residues. In DNA, the CDR3 is TGTGCCAGCAGCTTCGGGACAGCCTACACCGGGGAGCTGTTTTTT. Translating gives CASSFGTAYTGELFF.

V gene TRBV24-1 combines with J gene TRBJ1-5, with TRBD1 as a possible D gene (6 bases). Germline V lookup: CDR1 KGHDR, CDR2 SFDVKD. This CDR3 comprises 15 residues. The germline V and J ends were trimmed by 3 bases and 5 bases, with 13 bases remaining between them. CDR3 coding DNA: TGTGCCACCAGTGATCTCGGGACACTCTATCAGCCCCAGCATTTT. Its translation: CATSDLGTLYQPQHF.

The chain recombines TRBV11-3 with TRBJ2-2; D possibly corresponds to TRBD2 (5 bases). CDR3 length: 14 amino acids. Germline CDR1 is SGHNT and CDR2 is YENEEA. V was cut by 5 bases and J by 7 bases, with 14 bases left in between. The CDR3 loop reads CASSPTSGSGELFF. In nucleotides, the CDR3 is TGTGCCAGCAGCCCTACCAGTGGGAGCGGGGAGCTGTTTTTT.

V and J are TRBV9 and TRBJ2-1; no firm D call. In germline, CDR1 is SGDLS, CDR2 YYNGEE. Trimming removed 4 bases at V and 2 bases at J, with 16 bases between. CDR3 size: 16 residues. CDR3 sequence reads: CASSLRGQLPYNEQFF. The CDR3 DNA sequence: TGTGCCAGCAGCCTTAGAGGCCAGCTTCCCTACAATGAGCAGTTCTTC.

The chain is built from TRBV4-2 and TRBJ1-5; D is unclear. V was clipped by 1 base and J by 6 bases, with 13 bases between them. Germline CDR1 LGHNA, CDR2 YNFKEQ. CDR3 length: 15 residues. CDR3 in amino acids: CASSQARGTGQPQHF. The DNA for the CDR3 is TGTGCCAGCAGCCAAGCACGGGGTACCGGTCAGCCCCAGCATTTT.

The chain carries TRBV4-3 and TRBJ2-1; D is unresolved. The germline V gene encodes CDR1 LGHNA and CDR2 YSLEER. V lost 1 base to trimming and J lost 4 bases, with 5 bases between them. CDR3 length: 13 residues. CDR3 sequence (DNA): TGCGCCAGCAGCCAAGGAGCTTACAATGAGCAGTTCTTC. Protein product: CASSQGAYNEQFF.

The chain uses TRBV6-5 and TRBJ2-3; TRBD2 aligns across 7 bases. CDR1 is MNHEY, CDR2 SVGAGI, per germline. The CDR3 runs to 14 residues. Losses at the gene ends were 6 bases for V and 3 bases for J; bases not matched to a gene: 6. The CDR3 DNA follows: TGTGCCAGCAGCCCGGGGGGTTGGACAGATACGCAGTATTTT. Translated: CASSPGGWTDTQYF.

This sequence joins TRBV24-1 and TRBJ2-5; TRBD2 matches at 7 bases. Germline-derived CDR1 and CDR2 are KGHDR and SFDVKD. This CDR3 has 13 amino acids. With V trimmed by 5 bases and J by 5 bases, 4 bases remained unmatched. CDR3 in amino acids: CATSGGSFETQYF. DNA for the CDR3: TGTGCCACCAGTGGCGGGAGTTTCGAGACCCAGTACTTC.

The CDR3 nucleotides read TGTGCCAGCAGCTTGGCTGGGCAGTCCTGGCAGCCCCAGCATTTT. Translating gives CASSLAGQSWQPQHF. J is TRBJ1-5 and V is TRBV5-6; D is unresolved. Germline V gene data show CDR1 as SGHDT and CDR2 as YYEEEE. The CDR3 is 15 residues long. V dropped 0 bases and J dropped 7 bases, with 14 bases sitting between them.

The J gene is TRBJ2-1, the V gene TRBV6-5; tentatively, D is TRBD2 (6 bases). CDR3 size: 15 residues. The V and J ends lost 6 bases and 3 bases respectively, with 15 bases between them. The germline V gene encodes CDR1 MNHEY and CDR2 SVGAGI. CDR3 in DNA: TGTGCCAGCAGCCCGAACGGGGGTTTCTACAATGAGCAGTTCTTC. Its translation is CASSPNGGFYNEQFF.